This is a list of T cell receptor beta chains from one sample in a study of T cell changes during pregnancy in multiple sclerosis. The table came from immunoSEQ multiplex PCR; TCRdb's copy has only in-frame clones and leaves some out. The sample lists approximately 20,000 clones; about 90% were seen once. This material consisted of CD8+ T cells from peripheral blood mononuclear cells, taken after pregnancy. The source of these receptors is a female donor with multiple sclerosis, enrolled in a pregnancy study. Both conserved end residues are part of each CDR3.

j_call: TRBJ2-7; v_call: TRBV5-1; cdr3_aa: CASSRTSGRFYEQYF
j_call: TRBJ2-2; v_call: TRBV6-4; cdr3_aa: CASSDGSTGELFF
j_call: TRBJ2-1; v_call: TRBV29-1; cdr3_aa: CSVLAPTYNEQFF
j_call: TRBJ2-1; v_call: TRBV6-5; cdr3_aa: CASSDRSSYNEQFF
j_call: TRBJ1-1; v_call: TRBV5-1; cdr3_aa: CASSGGQGNTEAFF
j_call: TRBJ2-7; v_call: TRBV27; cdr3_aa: CAAGILAGEGNEQYF
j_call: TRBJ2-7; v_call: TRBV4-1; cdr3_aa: CASSQDPPSGTYEQYF
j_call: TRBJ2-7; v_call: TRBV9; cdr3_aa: CASSVGRDRVFDEQYF
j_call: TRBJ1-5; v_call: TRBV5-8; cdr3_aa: CASSPGTGGNQPQHF
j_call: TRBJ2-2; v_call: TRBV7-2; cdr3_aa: CASRTGQPRSTGELFF
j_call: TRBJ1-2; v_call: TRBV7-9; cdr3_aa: CASSLEGGPINYGYTF
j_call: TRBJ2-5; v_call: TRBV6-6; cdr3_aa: CASSHTEYQETQYF
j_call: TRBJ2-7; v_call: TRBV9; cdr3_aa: CASSVSSGSFYEQYF
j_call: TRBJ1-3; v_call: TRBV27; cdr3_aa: CASSRQGVSGNTIYF
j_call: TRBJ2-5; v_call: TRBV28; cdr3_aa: CASSLAAGGTETQYF
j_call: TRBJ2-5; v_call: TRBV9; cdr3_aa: CASSHGQGGQETQYF
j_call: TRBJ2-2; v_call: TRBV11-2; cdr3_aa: CASSLALGQGGSGELFF
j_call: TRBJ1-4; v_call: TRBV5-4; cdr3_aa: CASSLGGGANEKLFF
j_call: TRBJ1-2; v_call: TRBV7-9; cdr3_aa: CASSLWRGLAYGYTF
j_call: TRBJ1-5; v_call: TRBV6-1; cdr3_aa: CASSEGARAGQPQHF
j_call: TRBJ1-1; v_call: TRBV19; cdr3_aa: CASRPGGGTEAFF
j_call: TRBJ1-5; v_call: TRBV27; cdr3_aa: CASSSRTYNQPQHF
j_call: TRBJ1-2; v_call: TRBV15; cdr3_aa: CATSREGTGLTYGYTF
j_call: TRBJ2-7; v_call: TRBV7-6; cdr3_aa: CASSWRGGPSYEQYF
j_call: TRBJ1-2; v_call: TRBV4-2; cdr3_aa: CASSQDKTGVPHYGYTF
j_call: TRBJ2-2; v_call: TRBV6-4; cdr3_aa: CASSAGTSHTGELFF
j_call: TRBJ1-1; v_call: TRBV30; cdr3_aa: CAWRGGSEAFF
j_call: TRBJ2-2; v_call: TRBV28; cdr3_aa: CASSDAGLAGNTGELFF
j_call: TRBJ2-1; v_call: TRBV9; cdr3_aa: CASSPGHEVYNEQFF
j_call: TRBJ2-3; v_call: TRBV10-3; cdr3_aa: CAISESLGPGRGSQYF
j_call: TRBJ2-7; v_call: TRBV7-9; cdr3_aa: CASSSSTGTLYEQYF
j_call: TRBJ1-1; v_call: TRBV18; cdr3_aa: CASSPNKGRSTEAFF
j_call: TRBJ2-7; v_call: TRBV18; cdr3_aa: CASSHPVSPSSYEQYF
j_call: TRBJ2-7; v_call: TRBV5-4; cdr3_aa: CASSFLADEQYF
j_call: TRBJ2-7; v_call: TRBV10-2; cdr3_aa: CASRALAVHEQYF
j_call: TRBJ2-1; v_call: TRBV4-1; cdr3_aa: CASSQDVRGIEQFF
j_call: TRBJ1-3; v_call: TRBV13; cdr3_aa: CASSAQNSGNTIYF
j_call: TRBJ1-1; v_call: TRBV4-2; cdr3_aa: CASSQEAGQLNTEAFF
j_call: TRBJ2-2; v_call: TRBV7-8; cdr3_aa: CASSRAPGLAEGELFF
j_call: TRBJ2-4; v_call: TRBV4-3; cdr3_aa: CASSQFQGQNIQYF
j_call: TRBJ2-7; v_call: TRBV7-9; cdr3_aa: CASSPPGGYEQYF
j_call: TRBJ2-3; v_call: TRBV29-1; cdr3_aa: CSVRGLASLADTQYF
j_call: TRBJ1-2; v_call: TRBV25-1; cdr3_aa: CASSESVLGELLDGYTF
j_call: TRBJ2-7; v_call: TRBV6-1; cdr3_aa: CASSGSGTGGDEQYF
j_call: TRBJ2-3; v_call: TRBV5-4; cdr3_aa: CASSRQERATDTQYF
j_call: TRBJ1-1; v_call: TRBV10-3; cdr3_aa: CAISRDRDTEAFF
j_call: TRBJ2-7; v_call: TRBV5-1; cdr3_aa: CASSLGGEHYEQYF
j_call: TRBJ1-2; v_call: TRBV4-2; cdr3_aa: CASSQDRQGRGYTF
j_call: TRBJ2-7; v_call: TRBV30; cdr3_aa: CAWIAPPGLAGAEQYF
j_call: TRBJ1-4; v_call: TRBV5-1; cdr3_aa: CASSPGEATNEKLFF
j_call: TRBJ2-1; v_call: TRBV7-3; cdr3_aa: CASSFTGLADEQFF
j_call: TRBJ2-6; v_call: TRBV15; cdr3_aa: CATSSRSSGANVLTF
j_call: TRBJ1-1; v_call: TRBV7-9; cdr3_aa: CASSFSHRGRRDTEAFF